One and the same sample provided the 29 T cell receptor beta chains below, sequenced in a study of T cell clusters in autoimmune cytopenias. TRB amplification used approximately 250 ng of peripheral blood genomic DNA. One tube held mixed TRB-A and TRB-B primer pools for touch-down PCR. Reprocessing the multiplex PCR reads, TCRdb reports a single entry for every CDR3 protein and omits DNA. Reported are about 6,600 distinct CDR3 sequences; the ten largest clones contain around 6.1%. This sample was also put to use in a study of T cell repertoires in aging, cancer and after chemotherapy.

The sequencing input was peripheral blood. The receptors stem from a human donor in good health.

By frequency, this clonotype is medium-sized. CDR3 protein: CASSYASMELTSEKLFF. The chain uses TRBV6-5 and TRBJ1-4. Germline loops: CDR1 MNHEY, CDR2 SVGAGI. The CDR3 runs 17 residues.

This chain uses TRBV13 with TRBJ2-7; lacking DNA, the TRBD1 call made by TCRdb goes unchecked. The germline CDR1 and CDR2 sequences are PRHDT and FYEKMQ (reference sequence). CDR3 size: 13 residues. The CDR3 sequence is CATREVWDGEQYF.

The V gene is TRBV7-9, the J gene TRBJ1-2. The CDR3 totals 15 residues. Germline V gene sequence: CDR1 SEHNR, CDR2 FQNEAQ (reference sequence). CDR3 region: CASSLYGSSSYGYTF. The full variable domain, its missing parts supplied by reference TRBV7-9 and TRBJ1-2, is DTGVSQNPRHKITKRGQNVTFRCDPISEHNRLYWYRQTLGQGPEFLTYFQNEAQLEKSRLLSDRFSAERPKGSFSTLEIQRTEQGDSAMYLCASSLYGSSSYGYTFGSGTRLTVV.

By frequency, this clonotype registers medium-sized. Here the CDR3 reads CASSLPGRDDVLTF. V gene TRBV5-4 combines with J gene TRBJ2-6; the TRBD1 assignment by TCRdb is unverifiable without DNA. Per germline, CDR1 SGHNT and CDR2 YYREEE (reference sequence). The CDR3 covers 14 residues.

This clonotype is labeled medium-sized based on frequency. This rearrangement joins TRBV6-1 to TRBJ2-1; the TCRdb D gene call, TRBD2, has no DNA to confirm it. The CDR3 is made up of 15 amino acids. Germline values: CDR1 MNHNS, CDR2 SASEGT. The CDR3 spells CASSSLAGGYNEQFF.

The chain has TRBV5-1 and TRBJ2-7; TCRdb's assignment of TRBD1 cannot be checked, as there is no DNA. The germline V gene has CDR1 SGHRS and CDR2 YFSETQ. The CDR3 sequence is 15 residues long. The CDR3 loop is CASSLGRGLVYEQYF.

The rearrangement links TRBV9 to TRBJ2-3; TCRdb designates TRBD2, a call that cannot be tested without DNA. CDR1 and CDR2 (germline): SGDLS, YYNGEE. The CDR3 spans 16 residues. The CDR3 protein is CASSPWTSGNLDTQYF.

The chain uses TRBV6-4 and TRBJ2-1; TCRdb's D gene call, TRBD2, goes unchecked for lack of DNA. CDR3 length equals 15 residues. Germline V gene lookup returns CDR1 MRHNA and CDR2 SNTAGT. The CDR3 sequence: CASSDLAGAYNEQFF.

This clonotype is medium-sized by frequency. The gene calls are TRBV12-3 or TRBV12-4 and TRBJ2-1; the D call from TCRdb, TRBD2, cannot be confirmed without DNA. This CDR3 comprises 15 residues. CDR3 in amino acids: CASSLSSGSPNEQFF.

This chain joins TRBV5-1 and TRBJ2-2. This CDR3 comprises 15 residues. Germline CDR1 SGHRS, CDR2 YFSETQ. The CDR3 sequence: CASSLAQGVLGELFF.

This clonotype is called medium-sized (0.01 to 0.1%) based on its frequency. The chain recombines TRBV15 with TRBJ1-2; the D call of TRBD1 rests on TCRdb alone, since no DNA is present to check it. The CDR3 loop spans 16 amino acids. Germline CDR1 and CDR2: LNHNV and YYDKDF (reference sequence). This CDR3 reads CATSRDSGTELYGYTF. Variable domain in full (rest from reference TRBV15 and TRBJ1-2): DAMVIQNPRYQVTQFGKPVTLSCSQTLNHNVMYWYQQKSSQAPKLLFHYYDKDFNNEADTPDNFQSRRPNTSFCFLDIRSPGLGDTAMYLCATSRDSGTELYGYTFGSGTRLTVV.

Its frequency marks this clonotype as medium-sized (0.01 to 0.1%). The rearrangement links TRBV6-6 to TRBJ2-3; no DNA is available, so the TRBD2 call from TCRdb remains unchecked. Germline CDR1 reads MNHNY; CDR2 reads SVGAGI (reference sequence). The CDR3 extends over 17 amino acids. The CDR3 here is CASSYLSSGEGGDTQYF.

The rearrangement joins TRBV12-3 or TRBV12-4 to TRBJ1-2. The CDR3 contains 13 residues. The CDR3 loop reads CASSLRADYGYTF.

The CDR3 sequence is CASSAGGADNTEAFF. The V and J genes are TRBV5-1 and TRBJ1-1. The CDR3 consists of 15 residues. CDR1 SGHRS and CDR2 YFSETQ come from the germline V gene. Full variable domain (missing parts from reference TRBV5-1 and TRBJ1-1): KAGVTQTPRYLIKTRGQQVTLSCSPISGHRSVSWYQQTPGQGLQFLFEYFSETQRNKGNFPGRFSGRQFSNSRSEMNVSTLELGDSALYLCASSAGGADNTEAFFGQGTRLTVV.

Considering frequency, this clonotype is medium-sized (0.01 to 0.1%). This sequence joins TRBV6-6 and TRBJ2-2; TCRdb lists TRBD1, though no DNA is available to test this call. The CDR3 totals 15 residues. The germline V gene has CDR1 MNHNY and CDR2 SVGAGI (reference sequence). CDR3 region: CASSIQTGGTGELFF.

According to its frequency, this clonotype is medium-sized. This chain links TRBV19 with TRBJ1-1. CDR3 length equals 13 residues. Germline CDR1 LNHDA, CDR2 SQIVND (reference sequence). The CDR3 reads CASSSNGDTEAFF.

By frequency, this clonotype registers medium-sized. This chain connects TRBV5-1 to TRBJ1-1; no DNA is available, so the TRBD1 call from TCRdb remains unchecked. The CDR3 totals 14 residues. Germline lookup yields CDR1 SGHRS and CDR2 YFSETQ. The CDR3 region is CASSLGTVNTEAFF.

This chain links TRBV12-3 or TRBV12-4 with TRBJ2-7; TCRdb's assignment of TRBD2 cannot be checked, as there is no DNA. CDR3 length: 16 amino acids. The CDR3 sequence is CASSSVSGGAGYEQYF.

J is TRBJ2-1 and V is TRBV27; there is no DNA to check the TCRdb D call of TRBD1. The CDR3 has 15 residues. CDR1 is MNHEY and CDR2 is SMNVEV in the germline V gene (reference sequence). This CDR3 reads CASSFGTGGDAEQFF.

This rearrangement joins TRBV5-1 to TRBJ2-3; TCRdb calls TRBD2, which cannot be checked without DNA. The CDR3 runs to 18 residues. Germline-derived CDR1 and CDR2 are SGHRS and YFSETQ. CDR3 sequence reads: CASSLPFASGISTDTQYF.

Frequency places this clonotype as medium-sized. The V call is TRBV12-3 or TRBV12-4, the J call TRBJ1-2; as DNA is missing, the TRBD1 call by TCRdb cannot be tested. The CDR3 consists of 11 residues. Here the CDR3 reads CASSSGTARTF.

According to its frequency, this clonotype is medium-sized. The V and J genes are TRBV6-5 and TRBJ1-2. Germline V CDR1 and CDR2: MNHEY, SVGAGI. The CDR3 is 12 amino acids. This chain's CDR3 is CASSPGGVGYTF.

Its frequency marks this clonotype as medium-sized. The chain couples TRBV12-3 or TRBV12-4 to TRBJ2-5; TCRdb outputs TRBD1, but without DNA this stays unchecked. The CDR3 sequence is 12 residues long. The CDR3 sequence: CASSPGEETQYF.

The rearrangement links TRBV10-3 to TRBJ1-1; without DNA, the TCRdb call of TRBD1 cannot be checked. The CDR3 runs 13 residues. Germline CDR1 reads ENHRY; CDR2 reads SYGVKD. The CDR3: CATTGQGAPEAFF.

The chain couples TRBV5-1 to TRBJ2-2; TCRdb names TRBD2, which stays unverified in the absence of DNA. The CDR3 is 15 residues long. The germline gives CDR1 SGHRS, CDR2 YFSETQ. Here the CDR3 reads CASSPHASRTGELFF.

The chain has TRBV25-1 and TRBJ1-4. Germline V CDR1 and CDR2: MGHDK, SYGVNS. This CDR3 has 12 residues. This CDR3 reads CATTLNHEKLFF.

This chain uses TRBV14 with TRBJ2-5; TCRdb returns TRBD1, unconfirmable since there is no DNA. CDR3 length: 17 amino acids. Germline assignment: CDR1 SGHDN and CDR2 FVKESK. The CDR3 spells CASSQGPFGQTQETQYF.

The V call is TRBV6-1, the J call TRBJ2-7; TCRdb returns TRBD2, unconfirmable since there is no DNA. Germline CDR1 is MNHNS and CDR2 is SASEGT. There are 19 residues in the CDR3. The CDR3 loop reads CASSDLGLAGGPSSYEQYF.

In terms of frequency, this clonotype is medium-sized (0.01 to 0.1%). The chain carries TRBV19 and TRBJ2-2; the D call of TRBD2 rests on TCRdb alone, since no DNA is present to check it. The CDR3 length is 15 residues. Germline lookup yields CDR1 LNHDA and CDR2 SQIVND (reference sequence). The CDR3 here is CASSGLAGDTGELFF.